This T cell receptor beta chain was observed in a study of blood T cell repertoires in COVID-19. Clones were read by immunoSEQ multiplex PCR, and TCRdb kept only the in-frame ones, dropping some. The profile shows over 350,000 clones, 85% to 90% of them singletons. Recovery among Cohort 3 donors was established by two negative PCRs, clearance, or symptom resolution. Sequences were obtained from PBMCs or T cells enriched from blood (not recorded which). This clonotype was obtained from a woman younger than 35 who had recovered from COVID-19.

CDR3 sequence: CASSEGSHGYTF. In DNA, the CDR3 is TGTGCCAGCAGTGAGGGCTCGCATGGCTACACCTTC. The chain combines TRBV7-3 with TRBJ1-2; D remains ambiguous. The CDR3 runs to 12 residues. Trimming pared 6 bases from V and 6 bases from J, leaving 11 bases between. Germline V gene sequence: CDR1 SGHTA, CDR2 FQGTGA.